The entry that follows covers one T cell receptor (beta chain) sequence. The antigen remains unidentified. Each CDR3 protein gets one entry after TCRdb re-called the 5' RACE reads with MiXCR. This table holds 300,000 or so distinct CDR3 sequences, around 9.7% found once. The sample belongs to a study of identical twins. CDR3 length: 12 residues. V lost 4 bases, J lost 4 bases, and 8 bases lay in between. Germline V gene sequence: CDR1 SQVTM, CDR2 ANQGSEA. Study-wide results and caveats: Models predicted less out-of-frame TCR alpha sharing in monozygotic twins than was found.

These records were also assigned to another study, of yellow fever vaccine responses in identical twins.

The receptor was derived from a woman between 18 and 30 years old in good health. The chain couples TRBV29-1 to TRBJ2-1; D is unclear. The sample was CD8+ T cells sorted from blood. CDR3 amino acids: CSVVGSYNEQFF. The CDR3 nucleotides read TGCAGCGTTGTAGGCAGTTACAATGAGCAGTTCTTC.